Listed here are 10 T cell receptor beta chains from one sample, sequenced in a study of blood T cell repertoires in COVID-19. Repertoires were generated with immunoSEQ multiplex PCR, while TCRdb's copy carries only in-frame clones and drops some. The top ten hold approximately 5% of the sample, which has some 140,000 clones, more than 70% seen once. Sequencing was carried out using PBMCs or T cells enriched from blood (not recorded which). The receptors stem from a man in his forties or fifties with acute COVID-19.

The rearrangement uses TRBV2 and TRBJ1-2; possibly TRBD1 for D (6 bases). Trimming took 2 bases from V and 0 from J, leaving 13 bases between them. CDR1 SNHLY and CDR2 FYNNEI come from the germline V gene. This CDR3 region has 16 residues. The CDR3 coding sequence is TGTGCCAGCAGTGAATACAGGGCCTCCACTAACTATGGCTACACCTTC. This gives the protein CASSEYRASTNYGYTF.

The CDR3 here is CATSTVSYNEQFF. Here the CDR3 DNA reads TGTGCCACTAGCACGGTTTCCTACAATGAGCAGTTCTTC. V usage is TRBV24-1 and J usage is TRBJ2-1; D uncertain. V gave up 10 bases and J gave up 1 base, with 10 bases separating them. Germline V CDR1 and CDR2: KGHDR, SFDVKD. The CDR3 sequence is 13 residues long.

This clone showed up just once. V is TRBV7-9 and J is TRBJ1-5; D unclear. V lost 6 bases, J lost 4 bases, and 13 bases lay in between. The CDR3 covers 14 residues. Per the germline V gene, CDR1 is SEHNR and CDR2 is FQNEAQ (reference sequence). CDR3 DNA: TGTGCCAGCAGTGTGTCGGGAGCGAATCAGCCCCAGCATTTT. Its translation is CASSVSGANQPQHF. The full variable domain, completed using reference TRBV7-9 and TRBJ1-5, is DTGVSQNPRHKITKRGQNVTFRCDPISEHNRLYWYRQTLGQGPEFLTYFQNEAQLEKSRLLSDRFSAERPKGSFSTLEIQRTEQGDSAMYLCASSVSGANQPQHFGDGTRLSIL.

CDR3 residues: CASSEGGREYNSPLHF. In DNA form, the CDR3 reads TGTGCCAGCAGCGAGGGTGGGCGGGAATATAATTCACCCCTCCACTTT. This chain joins TRBV7-9 and TRBJ1-6; D remains unclear. Germline V lookup: CDR1 SEHNR, CDR2 FQNEAQ (reference sequence). The CDR3 is made up of 16 amino acids. V was shortened by 5 bases and J by 4 bases, with 15 bases between the two germline ends.

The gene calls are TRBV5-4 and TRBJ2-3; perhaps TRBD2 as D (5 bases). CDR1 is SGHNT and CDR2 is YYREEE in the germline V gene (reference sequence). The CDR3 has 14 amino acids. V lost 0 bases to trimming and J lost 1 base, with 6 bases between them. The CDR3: CASSLAGGTDTQYF. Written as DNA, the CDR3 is TGTGCCAGCAGCTTGGCCGGGGGCACAGATACGCAGTATTTT.

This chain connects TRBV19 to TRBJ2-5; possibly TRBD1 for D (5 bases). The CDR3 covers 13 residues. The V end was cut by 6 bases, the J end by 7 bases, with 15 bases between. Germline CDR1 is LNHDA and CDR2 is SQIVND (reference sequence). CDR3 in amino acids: CASRPDTFGTQYF. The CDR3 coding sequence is TGTGCCAGTAGACCGGACACTTTCGGGACCCAGTACTTC.

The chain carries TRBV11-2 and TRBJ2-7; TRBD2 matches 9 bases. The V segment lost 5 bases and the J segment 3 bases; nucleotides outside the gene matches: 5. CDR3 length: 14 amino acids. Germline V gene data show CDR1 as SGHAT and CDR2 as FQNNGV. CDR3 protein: CASSEAGGIYEQYF. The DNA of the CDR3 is TGTGCCAGCAGCGAGGCGGGAGGGATCTACGAGCAGTACTTC.

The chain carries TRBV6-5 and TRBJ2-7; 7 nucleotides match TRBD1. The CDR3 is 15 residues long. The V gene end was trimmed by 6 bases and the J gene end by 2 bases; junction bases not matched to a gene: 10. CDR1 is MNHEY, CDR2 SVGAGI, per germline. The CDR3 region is CASRTQQGIPYEQYF. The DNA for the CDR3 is TGTGCCAGCAGGACTCAACAGGGGATCCCCTACGAGCAGTACTTC.

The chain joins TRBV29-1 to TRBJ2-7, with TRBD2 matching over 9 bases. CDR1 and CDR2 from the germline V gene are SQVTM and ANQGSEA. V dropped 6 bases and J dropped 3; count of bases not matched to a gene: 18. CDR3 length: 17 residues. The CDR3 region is CSVATPGSSGRDYEQYF. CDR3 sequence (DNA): TGCAGCGTCGCGACACCGGGTAGTAGCGGGAGAGACTACGAGCAGTACTTC.

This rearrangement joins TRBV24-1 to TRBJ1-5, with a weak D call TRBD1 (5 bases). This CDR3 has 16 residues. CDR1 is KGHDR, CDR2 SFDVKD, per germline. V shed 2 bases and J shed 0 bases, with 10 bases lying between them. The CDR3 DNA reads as TGTGCCACCAGTGATTCCGCAGGGTATAGCAATCAGCCCCAGCATTTT. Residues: CATSDSAGYSNQPQHF.